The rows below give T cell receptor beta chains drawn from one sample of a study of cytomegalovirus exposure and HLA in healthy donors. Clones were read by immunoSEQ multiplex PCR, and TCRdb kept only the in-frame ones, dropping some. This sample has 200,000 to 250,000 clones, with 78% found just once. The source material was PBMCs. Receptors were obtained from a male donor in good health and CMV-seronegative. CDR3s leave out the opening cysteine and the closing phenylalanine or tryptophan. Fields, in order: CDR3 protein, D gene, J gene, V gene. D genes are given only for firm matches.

CDR3: ASSPGGLHGYT
D: -
J: TRBJ1-2
V: TRBV7-8

CDR3: ASSLSGPRRDTQY
D: -
J: TRBJ2-3
V: TRBV27

CDR3: AWSVEAGYT
D: -
J: TRBJ1-2
V: TRBV30

CDR3: ASSVGTSGGDEQY
D: TRBD2
J: TRBJ2-7
V: TRBV7-6

CDR3: ATRTRGRGGSYT
D: -
J: TRBJ1-2
V: TRBV5-4

CDR3: ASSLEAGGGTDTQY
D: TRBD1
J: TRBJ2-3
V: TRBV5-6

CDR3: ASSTVANTGELF
D: -
J: TRBJ2-2
V: TRBV7-9

CDR3: ASRDHWEQNTGELF
D: -
J: TRBJ2-2
V: TRBV23-1

CDR3: ASSGPAGAGNEQF
D: TRBD2
J: TRBJ2-1
V: TRBV5-1

CDR3: ASSSTPRAMGNQPQH
D: -
J: TRBJ1-5
V: TRBV7-8

CDR3: ASSLSLRGRRRPGTEAF
D: -
J: TRBJ1-1
V: TRBV28

CDR3: SVGPQPGAKNIQY
D: -
J: TRBJ2-4
V: TRBV29-1

CDR3: ASSLRAGAYNEQF
D: TRBD2
J: TRBJ2-1
V: TRBV7-3

CDR3: ASSTAAGEWGYT
D: -
J: TRBJ1-2
V: TRBV6-1

CDR3: ASSPSKVGLAGQETQY
D: TRBD2
J: TRBJ2-5
V: TRBV5-1

CDR3: ASSPGHLAGTYNEQF
D: TRBD2
J: TRBJ2-1
V: TRBV9

CDR3: ASSQENLPGHEQF
D: -
J: TRBJ2-1
V: TRBV14

CDR3: ASSLGLAGIYNEQF
D: TRBD2
J: TRBJ2-1
V: TRBV5-6

CDR3: ASSPTQGARYEQY
D: TRBD1
J: TRBJ2-7
V: TRBV6-1

CDR3: ASSEDFSYEQY
D: -
J: TRBJ2-7
V: TRBV2

CDR3: ASSLQSSPIQGRNGYT
D: -
J: TRBJ1-2
V: TRBV7-9

CDR3: ASSLVSGSSKEQY
D: -
J: TRBJ2-5
V: TRBV7-9

CDR3: ASSTRRQVSSVYQPQH
D: -
J: TRBJ1-5
V: TRBV19

CDR3: AWRYRDRGAF
D: TRBD1
J: TRBJ1-1
V: TRBV30

CDR3: ASSYGGSSYQPQH
D: -
J: TRBJ1-5
V: TRBV6-5

CDR3: ASREGHTDTQY
D: -
J: TRBJ2-3
V: TRBV5-6

CDR3: ASRPSTRGFYSYEQY
D: -
J: TRBJ2-7
V: TRBV28

CDR3: ASSFLSGEREQY
D: -
J: TRBJ2-7
V: TRBV28

CDR3: ASSQNRVRAETQY
D: -
J: TRBJ2-5
V: TRBV6-5